This T cell receptor (beta chain) was sequenced for a study of shared clonotypes between healthy human individuals. Overall study context: The plates for each donor numbered three CD4 naive, three CD4 memory, two CD8 naive and one CD8 memory.

The sorted-subset replicate PCRs were given around 190 ng DNA, which is tens of thousands of T cell genomes. TCRdb's table, derived via immunoSEQ multiplex PCR, lists solely in-frame clones and lacks some. The table includes 2,100,000 or so clones, around 95% detected once. The V gene's germline CDR1 is MGHRA and CDR2 YSYEKL. The CDR3 contains 19 residues. Trimming cost V 0 bases and J 0 bases; bases outside gene matches: 11. Only Caucasian adults living in Nashville, Tennessee served as donors. Naive CD4+ cells were CD45RA-selected; the remaining cells were memory. The chain joins TRBV4-1 to TRBJ1-3, with 7 bases lining up with TRBD1. Input material: naive CD4+ T cells sorted from blood. Subset indicated: CD45RA+ positively selected. This sequence was found in a man between 18 and 29 years old in good health. The CDR3 protein is CASSQDLGGRGYSGNTIYF. CDR3 nucleotide sequence: TGCGCCAGCAGCCAAGATCTTGGTGGCAGGGGGTACTCTGGAAACACCATATATTTT.